Detailed here is one TCR beta chain. The data were produced by immunoSEQ multiplex PCR, yet TCRdb's version contains in-frame clones alone and is incomplete. The repertoire holds 70,000 to 75,000 clones, with about 94% as singletons. Trimming shortened V by 2 bases and J by 7 bases, and 12 bases separated the two germline ends. The CDR3 is made up of 15 amino acids. Germline assignment: CDR1 MNHEY and CDR2 SMNVEV (reference sequence). This record belongs to a study of control samples from healthy donors and cancer patients. The chain uses TRBV27 and TRBJ1-6; TRBD1 is a possible D gene (5 bases). This receptor was taken from a woman aged 30 to 39 in good health. What was sequenced was blood. The CDR3 protein is CASSLRAGMNSPLHF. For the CDR3, the DNA is TGTGCCAGCAGTTTAAGGGCAGGGATGAATTCACCCCTCCACTTT.